A single sample gave rise to the 6 T cell receptor beta chains below, sequenced in a study of blood T cell repertoires in COVID-19. Profiling relied on immunoSEQ multiplex PCR, and the TCRdb table lists in-frame clones only, not all of them. The sample contains 450,000 or so clones, 89% of which appear only once. The sample taken for sequencing was peripheral blood. The receptors shown here come from a man younger than 35 with COVID-19, enrolled during active disease.

V and J are TRBV19 and TRBJ2-7, with D tentatively TRBD1 (6 bases). The CDR3 is 13 residues long. The V gene's germline CDR1 is LNHDA and CDR2 SQIVND (reference sequence). V gave up 4 bases and J gave up 3 bases, with 10 bases separating them. CDR3 loop: CASSNRVGYEQYF. CDR3 coding DNA: TGTGCCAGTAGTAACAGGGTGGGCTACGAGCAGTACTTC.

The CDR3 DNA follows: TGTGCCAGCAGTTACCACGCAGGGTTAAGGTCTGAAGCTTTCTTT. Amino acid sequence: CASSYHAGLRSEAFF. The chain recombines TRBV6-5 with TRBJ1-1, with TRBD1 as a possible D gene (5 bases). Deletions cut 2 bases from V and 6 bases from J, with 16 bases between. CDR3 size: 15 residues. In germline, CDR1 is MNHEY, CDR2 SVGAGI.

The rearrangement joins TRBV7-2 to TRBJ2-5, with a weak D call TRBD2 (5 bases). Germline lookup yields CDR1 SGHTA and CDR2 FQGNSA. Trimming removed 5 bases from V and 0 bases from J, with 10 bases in between. CDR3 size: 14 residues. In nucleotides, the CDR3 is TGTGCCAGCAGCGGCCGGCGGGACCAAGAGACCCAGTACTTC. Protein sequence: CASSGRRDQETQYF.

The rearrangement uses TRBV24-1 and TRBJ2-4; 12 bases fit TRBD2. This CDR3 is 18 amino acids long. CDR1 is KGHDR, CDR2 SFDVKD, per germline. V gave up 4 bases and J gave up 8 bases; unmatched junction bases: 14. The CDR3 spells CATSDRQTSGGLGDIQYF. CDR3 sequence (DNA): TGTGCCACCAGTGACCGCCAGACTAGCGGGGGCCTCGGGGACATTCAGTACTTC.

This chain connects TRBV7-9 to TRBJ2-1; TRBD2 is a possible D gene (5 bases). V lost 5 bases and J 8 bases, leaving 13 bases between the germline ends. The CDR3 totals 13 residues. CDR1 is SEHNR and CDR2 is FQNEAQ in the germline V gene (reference sequence). The CDR3 coding sequence is TGTGCCAGCAGCAAATCTAGCTCCTATGAGCAGTTCTTC. This sequence encodes CASSKSSSYEQFF.

In this sample, this clone turned up a few times. The V and J genes are TRBV6-5 and TRBJ2-1, with TRBD2 identical over 13 bases. The V gene end was trimmed by 2 bases and the J gene end by 8 bases; junction bases not matched to a gene: 6. The germline V gene encodes CDR1 MNHEY and CDR2 SVGAGI. This CDR3 spans 16 amino acids. The CDR3: CASSYRPGLAGYEQFF. DNA of the CDR3: TGTGCCAGCAGTTACCGACCGGGACTAGCGGGATATGAGCAGTTCTTC.